The 24 T cell receptor beta chains presented below share a single source sample, sequenced in a study of CD8 T cells in ankylosing spondylitis. For these receptors, no antigen is known. Study-level points and caveats: Within ankylosing spondylitis blood, a TCR beta motif made up of eight or nine highly homologous variants appeared to be characteristic.

TCRdb reprocessed the 5' RACE reads via MiXCR and lists one record per CDR3 protein. The profile shows hundreds of thousands of distinct CDR3 sequences, 12% of them singletons. Sequencing was done on a sample of blood, either unsorted or a sorted T cell fraction (not recorded which). Every receptor here comes from a male donor with ankylosing spondylitis.

This clonotype was seen at least ten times. The CDR3 spells CASSFQRGVEQFF. DNA for the CDR3: TGTGCCAGCAGCTTCCAGAGGGGAGTTGAGCAGTTCTTC. The chain employs TRBV7-8 and TRBJ2-1; D is possibly TRBD1 or TRBD2 (5 bases each). The germline V gene has CDR1 SGHVS and CDR2 FQNEAQ. The CDR3 has 13 amino acids. V was clipped by 3 bases and J by 9 bases, with 12 bases between them.

This clonotype showed up just a few times. The genes are TRBV7-2 and TRBJ1-2; D perhaps matches TRBD1 (5 bases). The V gene's germline CDR1 is SGHTA and CDR2 FQGNSA. The CDR3 contains 14 residues. V lost 3 bases and J lost 6, with 14 bases in between. The CDR3 coding sequence is TGTGCCAGCAGCTTCGGACGGGGGTTTGATGGCTACACCTTC. Translation gives CASSFGRGFDGYTF.

This clonotype was seen a few times. The CDR3 region has the DNA TGTGCCAGCAGCGTCCAGGGCAAAACGCAGTATTTT. Protein: CASSVQGKTQYF. The chain joins TRBV7-9 to TRBJ2-3, with D perhaps matching TRBD1 (5 bases). Germline CDR1 and CDR2: SEHNR and FQNEAQ (reference sequence). Trimming stripped 5 bases from V and 9 bases from J, with 12 bases between. The CDR3 runs 12 residues.

The chain links TRBV7-2 to TRBJ2-1; D is possibly TRBD1 (6 bases). Trimming removed 5 bases at V and 6 bases at J, with 11 bases between. The CDR3 length is 13 residues. Germline CDR1 is SGHTA and CDR2 is FQGNSA. In DNA, the CDR3 is TGTGCCAGCAGCACGAGACAGGTCAATGAGCAGTTCTTC. It is translated as CASSTRQVNEQFF.

This chain uses TRBV7-8 with TRBJ2-7, with D tentatively TRBD2 (5 bases). Germline assignment: CDR1 SGHVS and CDR2 FQNEAQ. The CDR3 runs 16 residues. Trimming cost V 2 bases and J 5 bases, with 19 bases left between them. CDR3 residues: CASSLWVASPGDEQYF. The CDR3 DNA reads as TGTGCCAGCAGCTTATGGGTAGCGAGTCCCGGGGACGAGCAGTACTTC.

The chain uses TRBV20-1 and TRBJ2-5, with 8 bases fitting TRBD2. Germline values: CDR1 DFQATT, CDR2 SNEGSKA (reference sequence). The CDR3 length is 14 residues. V gave up 6 bases and J gave up 3 bases; unmatched junction bases: 9. The CDR3: CSAATSAREETQYF. The DNA of the CDR3 is TGCAGTGCCGCGACTAGCGCCAGGGAAGAGACCCAGTACTTC.

This clonotype has just a few counts. The V gene is TRBV5-6, the J gene TRBJ2-1, with 10 bases matching TRBD2. The CDR3 length is 15 residues. Germline V CDR1 and CDR2: SGHDT, YYEEEE. J gave up 8 bases and V 7 bases, and 12 bases lay outside the gene matches. The CDR3 here is CASGLLAGENDEQFF. DNA of the CDR3: TGTGCCAGCGGGCTTCTAGCGGGAGAAAATGATGAGCAGTTCTTC.

This clonotype showed up just a few times. V gene TRBV5-1 combines with J gene TRBJ2-3; TRBD2 matches at 13 bases. V dropped 0 bases and J dropped 3; count of bases not matched to a gene: 4. CDR3 length: 17 residues. Germline V gene lookup returns CDR1 SGHRS and CDR2 YFSETQ. In DNA, the CDR3 is TGCGCCAGCAGCTTGGGTCCGACTAGCGGGAGGACAGATACGCAGTATTTT. Translation gives CASSLGPTSGRTDTQYF.

This clonotype was detected only a few times. The chain is built from TRBV7-2 and TRBJ2-7; tentatively, D is TRBD1 (6 bases). The V gene's germline CDR1 is SGHTA and CDR2 FQGNSA. The CDR3 has 12 residues. The V and J ends lost 2 bases and 11 bases respectively, with 13 bases between them. CDR3 in DNA: TGTGCCAGCAGCTTATTTGGGGGCCTGGAGTACTTC. The encoded protein is CASSLFGGLEYF.

This chain connects TRBV4-2 to TRBJ2-7; 12 bases map to TRBD1. J gave up 2 bases and V 6 bases, and 5 bases lay outside the gene matches. The germline V gene has CDR1 LGHNA and CDR2 YNFKEQ. The CDR3 has 15 residues. In nucleotides, the CDR3 is TGTGCCAGCAGACCCGGGACAGGGGGCCCCTACGAGCAGTACTTC. This gives the protein CASRPGTGGPYEQYF.

This clonotype appeared a few times. The V gene is TRBV7-3, the J gene TRBJ2-1; perhaps D is TRBD1 or TRBD2 (5 bases each). The CDR3 is made up of 18 amino acids. The V end lost 0 bases, the J end lost 0 bases, and 15 bases lay between the germline ends. Germline CDR1 reads SGHTA; CDR2 reads FQGTGA. DNA for the CDR3: TGTGCCAGCAGCTTAACCCGAGGGGCAGGGAGCTCCTACAATGAGCAGTTCTTC. Protein sequence: CASSLTRGAGSSYNEQFF.

The chain carries TRBV11-2 and TRBJ2-1; 7 bases are shared with TRBD1. V dropped 5 bases and J dropped 7; count of bases not matched to a gene: 14. Germline V gene sequence: CDR1 SGHAT, CDR2 FQNNGV. The CDR3 is 16 amino acids. The CDR3 protein is CASSPSTGTVGNEQFF. The CDR3 DNA reads as TGTGCCAGCAGCCCCTCCACCGGGACAGTGGGGAATGAGCAGTTCTTC.

This clonotype occurred a few times. The J gene is TRBJ1-1, the V gene TRBV29-1; 8 bases line up with TRBD1. The germline V gene has CDR1 SQVTM and CDR2 ANQGSEA. The CDR3 extends over 12 amino acids. The V gene end was trimmed by 7 bases and the J gene end by 7 bases; junction bases not matched to a gene: 8. CDR3 sequence reads: CSARRGTGEAFF. CDR3 nucleotide sequence: TGCAGCGCAAGGCGGGGGACAGGTGAAGCTTTCTTT.

This clonotype was seen a handful of times. The CDR3 coding sequence is TGTGCCAGCAGCTTAGCCCAGGGGAGAAGGGGCACAGATACGCAGTATTTT. Translation gives CASSLAQGRRGTDTQYF. The chain has TRBV7-2 and TRBJ2-3; D perhaps matches TRBD1 (6 bases). In germline, CDR1 is SGHTA, CDR2 FQGNSA. V lost 0 bases and J lost 1, with 14 bases in between. The CDR3 is 17 residues long. The full variable domain, completed using reference TRBV7-2 and TRBJ2-3, is GAGVSQSPSNKVTEKGKDVELRCDPISGHTALYWYRQSLGQGLEFLIYFQGNSAPDKSGLPSDRFSAERTGGSVSTLTIQRTQQEDSAVYLCASSLAQGRRGTDTQYFGPGTRLTVL.

This clonotype has more than one count but fewer than ten. The chain employs TRBV18 and TRBJ2-5; no clear D. Trimming shortened V by 3 bases and J by 2 bases, and 10 bases separated the two germline ends. The germline V gene has CDR1 KGHSH and CDR2 LQKENI. The CDR3 covers 14 residues. The CDR3 here is CASSPRQIQETQYF. CDR3 bases: TGTGCCAGCTCACCGCGGCAAATTCAAGAGACCCAGTACTTC.

This clonotype has only a few counts. The chain has TRBV20-1 and TRBJ2-7, with TRBD2 matching 7 bases. Germline V gene sequence: CDR1 DFQATT, CDR2 SNEGSKA (reference sequence). Trimming removed 0 bases from V and 5 bases from J; junction bases left unmatched: 7. The CDR3 is made up of 14 amino acids. DNA of the CDR3: TGCAGTGCTAGAGATAGGGCAGGGAGGGACGAGCAGTACTTC. Protein: CSARDRAGRDEQYF.

The rearrangement joins TRBV10-3 to TRBJ2-1; tentatively, D is TRBD2 (5 bases). Trimming pared 6 bases from V and 0 bases from J, leaving 18 bases between. Germline V CDR1 and CDR2: ENHRY, SYGVKD. The CDR3 has 17 residues. CDR3 nucleotides: TGTGCCATCAGGGACTTTGGAGGTGGGAGCTCCTACAATGAGCAGTTCTTC. It codes for CAIRDFGGGSSYNEQFF.

This chain uses TRBV28 with TRBJ2-5; possibly TRBD2 for D (6 bases). The CDR3 has 13 residues. Trimming removed 7 bases at V and 5 bases at J, with 14 bases between. From germline, CDR1 is MDHEN and CDR2 SYDVKM. This CDR3 reads CASNPGGGETQYF. The CDR3 bases are TGTGCCAGCAATCCCGGGGGAGGCGAGACCCAGTACTTC.

The J gene is TRBJ2-3, the V gene TRBV20-1; the match to TRBD1 covers 7 bases. The CDR3 extends over 15 amino acids. Germline CDR1 is DFQATT and CDR2 is SNEGSKA (reference sequence). Unmatched junction bases numbered 12, after V lost 5 bases and J lost 4 bases. The CDR3 bases are TGCAGTGCTGTCCGGACAGGCTTGTGGTCAGATACGCAGTATTTT. As protein: CSAVRTGLWSDTQYF.

This clonotype was recorded many times. The chain's CDR3 is CASSRRDNEQFF. In DNA, the CDR3 is TGTGCCAGCAGTCGCCGCGACAATGAGCAGTTCTTC. The chain employs TRBV6-2 or TRBV6-3 and TRBJ2-1; no clear D gene. V lost 5 bases and J 5 bases, leaving 7 bases between the germline ends. The CDR3 consists of 12 residues. Germline V gene lookup returns CDR1 MNHEY and CDR2 SVGEGT.

V gene TRBV6-2 or TRBV6-3 combines with J gene TRBJ2-2; D is unclear. Germline V gives CDR1 MNHEY, CDR2 SVGEGT. The CDR3 extends over 14 amino acids. V was clipped by 2 bases and J by 3 bases, with 7 bases between them. DNA of the CDR3: TGTGCCAGCAGTTACAAGAGGTACACCGGGGAGCTGTTTTTT. It yields the protein CASSYKRYTGELFF.

This clonotype was seen more than once but under ten times. This chain connects TRBV5-1 to TRBJ2-5, with D perhaps TRBD2 (5 bases). Trimming took off 4 bases at V and 5 bases at J, with 15 bases between the two ends. Germline V gives CDR1 SGHRS, CDR2 YFSETQ. The length of the CDR3 is 14 residues. The CDR3 protein is CASSNGVLGETQYF. In DNA, the CDR3 is TGCGCCAGCAGCAACGGGGTCCTTGGGGAGACCCAGTACTTC.

This clonotype came up a few times. The rearrangement joins TRBV29-1 to TRBJ1-6; 7 nucleotides line up with TRBD1. Per germline, CDR1 SQVTM and CDR2 ANQGSEA. The CDR3 is made up of 14 amino acids. The V and J ends lost 6 bases and 9 bases, in that order; junction bases with no gene match: 11. CDR3 loop: CSVSTGQASSPLHF. DNA of the CDR3: TGCAGCGTCTCCACCGGACAGGCGAGTTCACCCCTCCACTTT.

This clonotype was seen repeatedly, ten times or more. This rearrangement joins TRBV20-1 to TRBJ2-7, with 11 bases that match TRBD2. Losses at the gene ends were 4 bases for V and 6 bases for J; bases not matched to a gene: 14. The length of the CDR3 is 16 residues. CDR1 and CDR2 from the germline V gene are DFQATT and SNEGSKA (reference sequence). The DNA of the CDR3 is TGCAGTGCTAAATTATGGGGACGTAGCGGGGGGGGCGAGCAGTACTTC. It translates to CSAKLWGRSGGGEQYF.